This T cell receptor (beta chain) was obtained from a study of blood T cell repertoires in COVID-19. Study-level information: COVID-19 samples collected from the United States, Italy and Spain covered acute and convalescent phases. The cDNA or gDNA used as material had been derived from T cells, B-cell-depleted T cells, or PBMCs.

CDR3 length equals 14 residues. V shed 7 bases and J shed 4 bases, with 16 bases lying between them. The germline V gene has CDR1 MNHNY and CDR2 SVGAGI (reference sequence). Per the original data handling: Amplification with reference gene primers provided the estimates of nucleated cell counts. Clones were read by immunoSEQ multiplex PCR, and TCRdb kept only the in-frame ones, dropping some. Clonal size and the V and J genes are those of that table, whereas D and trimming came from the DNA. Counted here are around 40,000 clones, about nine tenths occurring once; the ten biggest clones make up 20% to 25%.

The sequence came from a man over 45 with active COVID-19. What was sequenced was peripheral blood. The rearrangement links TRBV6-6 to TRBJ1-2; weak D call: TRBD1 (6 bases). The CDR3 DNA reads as TGTGCCAGCACCGAACAGGGTGAAAGCTATGGCTACACCTTC. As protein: CASTEQGESYGYTF.